The 7 T cell receptor beta chains listed next were all sequenced from one sample in a study of T-cell memory formation after mild COVID-19. TCRdb recomputed calls from the 5' RACE reads with MiXCR, one row per CDR3 protein. The data hold 170,000 or so distinct CDR3 sequences, with roughly 31% observed a single time. Sequenced material: PBMCs or a T cell subset sorted from them (not recorded which). The receptors originated from an adult woman who had mild COVID-19 (a few samples of this study predate the infection). Cell type and time point are not known.

This clonotype was recorded many times. V usage is TRBV9 and J usage is TRBJ2-2, with D tentatively TRBD2 (6 bases). Trimming left V 0 bases short and J 6 bases short, with 15 bases between. Looked up from germline, CDR1 is SGDLS and CDR2 is YYNGEE. The CDR3 consists of 16 residues. In DNA, the CDR3 is TGTGCCAGCAGCGTAGTTGGGGGGATGTCGGCCGGGGAGCTGTTTTTT. As protein: CASSVVGGMSAGELFF.

This clonotype was found many times. The J gene is TRBJ1-1, the V gene TRBV29-1; TRBD1 aligns across 7 bases. CDR1 and CDR2 from the germline V gene are SQVTM and ANQGSEA. This CDR3 contains 11 residues. V dropped 8 bases and J dropped 4; count of bases not matched to a gene: 4. CDR3 amino acids: CSPYRGTEAFF. The CDR3 region has the DNA TGCAGCCCATACAGGGGCACTGAAGCTTTCTTT. The variable domain in full, with the rest retrieved from reference TRBV29-1 and TRBJ1-1, is SAVISQKPSRDICQRGTSLTIQCQVDSQVTMMFWYRQQPGQSLTLIATANQGSEATYESGFVIDKFPISRPNLTFSTLTVSNMSPEDSSIYLCSPYRGTEAFFGQGTRLTVV.

There are a few counts of this clonotype. The V call is TRBV9, the J call TRBJ1-2; 9 nucleotides align to TRBD1. The V gene's germline CDR1 is SGDLS and CDR2 YYNGEE. The junction had 8 bases not matched to a gene; V was cut back by 0 bases and J by 5 bases. CDR3 length equals 16 residues. CDR3 sequence (DNA): TGTGCCAGCAGCGTAGGAGGGACAGGGTCTCGGTATGGCTACACCTTC. It translates to CASSVGGTGSRYGYTF.

This clonotype has just a few counts. This chain links TRBV7-6 with TRBJ2-3; TRBD2 agrees at 9 bases. V gave up 5 bases and J gave up 6 bases; unmatched junction bases: 12. The CDR3 totals 16 residues. The V gene's germline CDR1 is SGHVS and CDR2 FNYEAQ. The CDR3 DNA reads as TGTGCCAGCAGCCCCCACCCTAGCGGGGCTCAGGATACGCAGTATTTT. This gives the protein CASSPHPSGAQDTQYF.

The chain is built from TRBV7-9 and TRBJ2-3, with unresolved D. The CDR3 is 15 amino acids. Looked up from germline, CDR1 is SEHNR and CDR2 is FQNEAQ (reference sequence). V was clipped by 1 base and J by 6 bases, with 14 bases between them. As DNA, the CDR3 is TGTGCCAGCAGCTTAGGGCGCCTGTGGTCGGATACGCAGTATTTT. Residues: CASSLGRLWSDTQYF.

This clonotype has only a few counts. This chain links TRBV7-9 with TRBJ2-5; D may correspond to TRBD1 or TRBD2 (6 bases each). Trimming removed 7 bases from V and 5 bases from J, with 17 bases in between. Looked up from germline, CDR1 is SEHNR and CDR2 is FQNEAQ (reference sequence). The CDR3 is 14 amino acids. The CDR3 reads CASTRGGLVETQYF. The CDR3 nucleotides read TGTGCCAGCACCCGAGGGGGGTTAGTCGAGACCCAGTACTTC.

This clonotype was observed a handful of times. In DNA form, the CDR3 reads TGTGCCAGCACCCCCGATGGGACCGCCTACGAGCAGTACTTC. It codes for CASTPDGTAYEQYF. This rearrangement joins TRBV12-3 or TRBV12-4 to TRBJ2-7; D possibly uses TRBD1 or TRBD2 (5 bases each). CDR3 size: 14 residues. V lost 7 bases and J lost 2, with 15 bases in between.